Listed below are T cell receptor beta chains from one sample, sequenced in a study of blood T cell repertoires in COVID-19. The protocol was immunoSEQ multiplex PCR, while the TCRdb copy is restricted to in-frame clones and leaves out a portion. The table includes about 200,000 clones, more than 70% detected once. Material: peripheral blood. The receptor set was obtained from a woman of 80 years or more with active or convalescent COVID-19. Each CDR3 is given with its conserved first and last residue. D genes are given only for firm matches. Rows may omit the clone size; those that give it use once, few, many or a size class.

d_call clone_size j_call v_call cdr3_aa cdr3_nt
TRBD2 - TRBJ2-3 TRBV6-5 CASSILAFGTDTQYF TGTGCCAGCAGCATACTAGCGTTCGGCACAGATACGCAGTATTTT
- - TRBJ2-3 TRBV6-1 CASSEWRLGTDTQYF TGTGCCAGCAGTGAGTGGCGACTTGGCACAGATACGCAGTATTTT
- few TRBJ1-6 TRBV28 CASSRGGVDNSPLHF TGTGCCAGCAGCAGGGGAGGGGTTGATAATTCACCCCTCCACTTT
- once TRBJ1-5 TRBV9 CASSADINQPQHF TGTGCCAGCAGCGCAGACATCAATCAGCCCCAGCATTTT
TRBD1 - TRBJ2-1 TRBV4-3 CASSQDLPNRGQGANEQFF TGCGCCAGCAGCCAAGATCTCCCCAACCGAGGACAGGGGGCCAATGAGCAGTTCTTC
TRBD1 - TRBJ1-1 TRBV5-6 CASSPGQGGFGTEAFF TGTGCCAGCAGCCCGGGACAGGGTGGATTCGGCACTGAAGCTTTCTTT
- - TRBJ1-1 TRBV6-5 CASSTPGTEAFF TGTGCCAGCAGTACCCCCGGCACTGAAGCTTTCTTT
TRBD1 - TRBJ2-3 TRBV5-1 CASSSGQGSDTQYF TGCGCCAGCAGCTCTGGACAGGGCTCAGATACGCAGTATTTT
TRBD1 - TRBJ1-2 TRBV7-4 CASSAGQDYGYTF TGTGCCAGCAGCGCCGGACAGGACTATGGCTACACCTTC
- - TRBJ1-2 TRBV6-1 CASSEAHGRAAGYTF TGTGCCAGCAGTGAAGCACACGGCAGGGCCGCAGGCTACACCTTC
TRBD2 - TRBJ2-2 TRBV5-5 CASSPDGLAARSWGTGELFF TGTGCCAGCAGCCCGGACGGACTAGCAGCGAGATCGTGGGGCACCGGGGAGCTGTTTTTT
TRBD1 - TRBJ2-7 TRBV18 CASSQGQGAFSYEQYF TGTGCCAGCTCACAGGGACAGGGGGCTTTCTCCTACGAGCAGTACTTC
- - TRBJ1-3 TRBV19 CASSAANTIYF TGTGCCAGTAGTGCGGCTAACACCATATATTTT
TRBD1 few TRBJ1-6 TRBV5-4 CASSLDRGRNSPLHF TGTGCCAGCAGCCTCGACAGGGGGCGTAATTCACCCCTCCACTTT
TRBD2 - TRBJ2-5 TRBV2 CASSALAGGQETQYF TGTGCCAGCAGTGCACTAGCGGGGGGGCAAGAGACCCAGTACTTC
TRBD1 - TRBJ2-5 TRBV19 CASSSPVGQGDGQETQYF TGTGCCAGTAGTTCGCCCGTCGGACAGGGTGATGGGCAAGAGACCCAGTACTTC
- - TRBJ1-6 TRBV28 CASRGPPSDSPLHF TGTGCCAGCCGCGGGCCCCCAAGCGATTCACCCCTCCACTTT
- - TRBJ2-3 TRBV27 CASRRGKTDTQYF TGTGCCAGCAGGAGGGGGAAAACAGATACGCAGTATTTT
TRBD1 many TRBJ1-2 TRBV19 CASSVLDRAGRSYTF TGTGCCAGTAGTGTCCTGGACAGGGCTGGAAGGAGCTACACCTTC
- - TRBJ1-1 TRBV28 CASSSPVMNTEAFF TGTGCCAGCAGCTCCCCTGTAATGAACACTGAAGCTTTCTTT
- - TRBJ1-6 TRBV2 CASRSSSYNSPLHF TGTGCCAGCAGGTCGAGCTCCTATAATTCACCCCTCCACTTT
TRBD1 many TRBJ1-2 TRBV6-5 CASTLTTGNYGYTF TGTGCCAGCACCTTAACGACAGGGAACTATGGCTACACCTTC
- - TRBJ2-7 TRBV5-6 CASSFDTYEQYF TGTGCCAGCAGTTTCGACACTTACGAGCAGTACTTC
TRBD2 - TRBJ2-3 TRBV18 CASSPGLAGVSTDTQYF TGTGCCAGCTCACCGGGACTAGCGGGGGTTAGCACAGATACGCAGTATTTT
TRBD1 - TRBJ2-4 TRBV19 CASRHRGQIQYF TGTGCCAGTAGACACAGGGGCCAGATTCAGTACTTC
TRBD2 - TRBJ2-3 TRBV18 CASSLRTSGGADTQYF TGTGCCAGCTCACTCCGGACTAGCGGGGGGGCAGATACGCAGTATTTT
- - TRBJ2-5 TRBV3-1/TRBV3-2 CASSPDLGAGETQYF TGTGCCAGCAGCCCAGATTTAGGGGCCGGAGAGACCCAGTACTTC
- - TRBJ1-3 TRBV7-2 CASSLATGGNTIYF TGTGCCAGCAGCTTAGCGACAGGTGGAAACACCATATATTTT
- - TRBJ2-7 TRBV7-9 CASSAVGGQYF TGTGCCAGCAGCGCGGTGGGTGGGCAGTACTTC
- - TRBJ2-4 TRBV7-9 CASSLDGWNIQYF TGTGCCAGCAGCTTAGATGGCTGGAACATTCAGTACTTC
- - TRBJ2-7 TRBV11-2 CASSFGVEQYF TGTGCCAGCAGCTTCGGGGTCGAGCAGTACTTC
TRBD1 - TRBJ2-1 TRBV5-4 CASSRDSKYNEQFF TGTGCCAGCAGCAGGGACAGTAAATACAATGAGCAGTTCTTC
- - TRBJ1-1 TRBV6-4 CASSEGRGTEAFF TGTGCCAGCAGTGAGGGGCGCGGAACTGAAGCTTTCTTT
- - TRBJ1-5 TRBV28 CASSFHGGPQHF TGTGCCAGCAGTTTCCACGGGGGGCCCCAGCATTTT
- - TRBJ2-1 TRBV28 CASSPTIPRGYNEQFF TGTGCCAGCAGCCCCACCATTCCTAGGGGCTACAATGAGCAGTTCTTC
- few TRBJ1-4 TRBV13 CASSSPQEGEKLFF TGTGCCAGCAGCTCACCTCAGGAGGGCGAAAAACTGTTTTTT
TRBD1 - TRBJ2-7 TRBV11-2 CASSYRGQGSPYEQYF TGTGCCAGCAGTTACCGCGGACAGGGGAGTCCCTACGAGCAGTACTTC
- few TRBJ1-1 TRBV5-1 CASSLELNRVGTEAFF TGCGCCAGCAGCTTGGAACTCAACAGGGTTGGCACTGAAGCTTTCTTT
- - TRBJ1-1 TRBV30 CAWTRFKGSAFF TGTGCCTGGACCCGTTTTAAGGGGTCCGCTTTCTTT
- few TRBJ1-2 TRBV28 CASLSRGLYGYTF TGTGCCAGCCTGTCCAGGGGACTATATGGCTACACCTTC
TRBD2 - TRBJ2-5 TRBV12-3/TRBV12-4 CASRPSGQETQYF TGTGCCAGCAGGCCTAGCGGCCAAGAGACCCAGTACTTC
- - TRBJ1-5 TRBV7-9 CASSKAGGNQPQHF TGTGCCAGCTCCAAAGCCGGGGGCAATCAGCCCCAGCATTTT
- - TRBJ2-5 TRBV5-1 CASSPGTPKETQYF TGCGCCAGCAGCCCCGGGACTCCGAAAGAGACCCAGTACTTC
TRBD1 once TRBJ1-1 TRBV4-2 CASSQGAGGRTEAFF TGTGCCAGCAGCCAAGGAGCAGGGGGCCGAACTGAAGCTTTCTTT
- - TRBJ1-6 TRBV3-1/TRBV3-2 CASSQGQPPLHF TGTGCCAGCAGCCAAGGACAGCCACCCCTCCACTTT
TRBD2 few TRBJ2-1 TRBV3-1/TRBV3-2 CASSQVLLAGGPTYNEQFF TGTGCCAGCAGCCAAGTTTTGCTAGCGGGGGGACCGACCTACAATGAGCAGTTCTTC
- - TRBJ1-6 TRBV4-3 CASSQDGRTAGESPLHF TGCGCCAGCAGCCAAGATGGAAGGACGGCAGGGGAATCACCCCTCCACTTT